Given below is one T cell receptor beta chain in context. This sample stems from a study of sequential checkpoint blockade in melanoma. Treatment meaning: randomized to nivolumab then ipilimumab (arm A) or the reverse (arm B). This CDR3 has 12 amino acids. V lost 4 bases and J lost 0, with 7 bases in between. Germline V gene data show CDR1 as SQVTM and CDR2 as ANQGSEA. Libraries were prepared by immunoSEQ multiplex PCR; TCRdb keeps only in-frame clonotypes and omits some of them. The sample includes 5,500 to 9,000 clones, roughly 28% of them seen just once. V is TRBV29-1 and J is TRBJ2-7; D unclear. The specimen was tumor tissue (inferred from file names), collected from a patient given nivolumab and ipilimumab in sequence. The clonotype comes from a human donor with melanoma. CDR3 region: CSVGTNSYEQYF. The CDR3 DNA sequence: TGCAGCGTTGGGACCAACTCCTACGAGCAGTACTTC.